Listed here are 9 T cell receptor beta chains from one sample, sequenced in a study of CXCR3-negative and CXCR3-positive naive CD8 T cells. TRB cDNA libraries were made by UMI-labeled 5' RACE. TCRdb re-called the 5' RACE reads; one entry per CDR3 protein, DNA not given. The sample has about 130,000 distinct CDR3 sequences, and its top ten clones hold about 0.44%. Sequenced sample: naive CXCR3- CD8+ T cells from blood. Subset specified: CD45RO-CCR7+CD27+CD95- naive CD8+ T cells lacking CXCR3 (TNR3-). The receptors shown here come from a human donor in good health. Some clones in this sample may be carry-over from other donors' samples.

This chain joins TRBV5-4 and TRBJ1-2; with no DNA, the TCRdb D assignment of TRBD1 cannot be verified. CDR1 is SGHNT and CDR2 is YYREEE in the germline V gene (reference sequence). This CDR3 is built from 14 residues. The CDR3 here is CASSLGQPIYGYTF.

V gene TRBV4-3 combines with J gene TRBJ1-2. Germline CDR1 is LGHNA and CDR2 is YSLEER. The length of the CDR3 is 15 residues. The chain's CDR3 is CASSQDRSVIYGYTF.

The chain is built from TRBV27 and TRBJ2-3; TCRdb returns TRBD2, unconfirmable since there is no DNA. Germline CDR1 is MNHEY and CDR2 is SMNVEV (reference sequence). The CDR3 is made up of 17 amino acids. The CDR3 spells CASSSSAGTRPADTQYF.

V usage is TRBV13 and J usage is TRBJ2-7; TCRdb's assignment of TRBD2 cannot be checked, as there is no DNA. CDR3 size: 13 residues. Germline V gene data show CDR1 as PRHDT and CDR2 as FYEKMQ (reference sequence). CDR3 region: CASSLNSGWEQYF. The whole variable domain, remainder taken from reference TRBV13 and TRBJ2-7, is AAGVIQSPRHLIKEKRETATLKCYPIPRHDTVYWYQQGPGQDPQFLISFYEKMQSDKGSIPDRFSAQQFSDYHSELNMSSLELGDSALYFCASSLNSGWEQYFGPGTRLTVT.

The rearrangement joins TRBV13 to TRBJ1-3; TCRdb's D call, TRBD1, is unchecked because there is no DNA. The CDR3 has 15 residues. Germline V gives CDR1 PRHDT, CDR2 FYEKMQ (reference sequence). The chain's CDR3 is CASSLWGDSGNTIYF.

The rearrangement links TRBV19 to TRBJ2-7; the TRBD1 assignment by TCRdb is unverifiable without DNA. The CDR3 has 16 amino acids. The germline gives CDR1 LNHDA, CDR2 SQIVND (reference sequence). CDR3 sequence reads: CASSISPVPESYEQYF. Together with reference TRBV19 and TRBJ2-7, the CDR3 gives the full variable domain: DGGITQSPKYLFRKEGQNVTLSCEQNLNHDAMYWYRQDPGQGLRLIYYSQIVNDFQKGDIAEGYSVSREKKESFPLTVTSAQKNPTAFYLCASSISPVPESYEQYFGPGTRLTVT.

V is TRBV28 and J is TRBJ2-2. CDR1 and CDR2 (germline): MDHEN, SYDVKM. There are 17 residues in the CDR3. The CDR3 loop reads CASSLRVRGLNTGELFF.

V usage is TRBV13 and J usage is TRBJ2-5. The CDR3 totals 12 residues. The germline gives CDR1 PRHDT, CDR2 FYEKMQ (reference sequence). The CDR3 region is CASSSQKGTQYF.

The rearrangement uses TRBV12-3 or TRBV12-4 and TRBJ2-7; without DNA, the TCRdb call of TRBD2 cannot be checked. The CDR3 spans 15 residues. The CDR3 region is CASSTSGTSGYEQYF.